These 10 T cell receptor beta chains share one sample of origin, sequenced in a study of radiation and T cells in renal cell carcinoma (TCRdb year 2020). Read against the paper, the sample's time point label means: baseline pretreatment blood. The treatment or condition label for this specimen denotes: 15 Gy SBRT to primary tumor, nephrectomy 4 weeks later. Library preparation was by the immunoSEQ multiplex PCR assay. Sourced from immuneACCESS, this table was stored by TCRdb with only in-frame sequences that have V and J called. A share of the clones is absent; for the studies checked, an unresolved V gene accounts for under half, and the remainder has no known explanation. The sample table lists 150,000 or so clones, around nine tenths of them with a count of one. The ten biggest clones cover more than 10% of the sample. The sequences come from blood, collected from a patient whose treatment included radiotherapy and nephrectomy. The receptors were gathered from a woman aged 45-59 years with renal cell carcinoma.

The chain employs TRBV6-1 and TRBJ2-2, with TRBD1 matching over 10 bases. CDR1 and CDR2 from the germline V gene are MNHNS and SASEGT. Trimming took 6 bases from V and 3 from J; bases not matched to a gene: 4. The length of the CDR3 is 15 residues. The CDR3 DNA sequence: TGTGCCAGCAGGGCCGGGACAGGGGACACCGGGGAGCTGTTTTTT. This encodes CASRAGTGDTGELFF.

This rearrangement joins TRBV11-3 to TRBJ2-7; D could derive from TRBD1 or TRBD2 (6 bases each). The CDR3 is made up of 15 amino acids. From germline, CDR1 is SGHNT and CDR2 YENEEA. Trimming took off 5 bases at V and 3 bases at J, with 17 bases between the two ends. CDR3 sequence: CASSRTGGPIYEQYF. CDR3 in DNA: TGTGCCAGCAGCCGTACCGGGGGCCCCATCTACGAGCAGTACTTC.

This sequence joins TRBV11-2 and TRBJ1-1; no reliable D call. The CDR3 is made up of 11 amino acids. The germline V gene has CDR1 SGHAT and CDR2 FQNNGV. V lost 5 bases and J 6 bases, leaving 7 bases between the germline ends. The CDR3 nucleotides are TGTGCCAGCAGCCGAGGAGCTGAAGCTTTCTTT. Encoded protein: CASSRGAEAFF. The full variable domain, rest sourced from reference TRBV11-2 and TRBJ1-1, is EAGVAQSPRYKIIEKRQSVAFWCNPISGHATLYWYQQILGQGPKLLIQFQNNGVVDDSQLPKDRFSAERLKGVDSTLKIQPAKLEDSAVYLCASSRGAEAFFGQGTRLTVV.

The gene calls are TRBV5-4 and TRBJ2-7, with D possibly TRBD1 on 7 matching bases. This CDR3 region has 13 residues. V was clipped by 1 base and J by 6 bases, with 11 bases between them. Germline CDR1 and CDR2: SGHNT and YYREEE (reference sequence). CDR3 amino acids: CASSLRGTVEQYF. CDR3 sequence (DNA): TGTGCCAGCAGCTTGCGGGGGACAGTCGAGCAGTACTTC.

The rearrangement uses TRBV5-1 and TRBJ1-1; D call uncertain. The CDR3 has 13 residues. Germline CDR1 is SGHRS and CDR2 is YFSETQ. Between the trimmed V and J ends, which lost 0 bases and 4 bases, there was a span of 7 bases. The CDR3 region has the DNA TGCGCCAGCAGCTTGGAACGGGGCACTGAAGCTTTCTTT. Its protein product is CASSLERGTEAFF.

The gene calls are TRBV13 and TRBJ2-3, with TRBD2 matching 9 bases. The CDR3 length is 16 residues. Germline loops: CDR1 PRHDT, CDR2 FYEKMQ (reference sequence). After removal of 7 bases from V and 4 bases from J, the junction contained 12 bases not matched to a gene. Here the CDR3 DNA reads TGTGCCAGCACGCGAGGAGCGGGGGGAAGGTCAGATACGCAGTATTTT. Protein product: CASTRGAGGRSDTQYF.

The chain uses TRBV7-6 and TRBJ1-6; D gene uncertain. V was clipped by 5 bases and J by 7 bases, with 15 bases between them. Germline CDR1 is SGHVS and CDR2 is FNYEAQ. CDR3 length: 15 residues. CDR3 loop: CASSLSELGNSPLHF. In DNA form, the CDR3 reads TGTGCCAGCAGCCTATCGGAACTTGGAAATTCACCCCTCCACTTT.

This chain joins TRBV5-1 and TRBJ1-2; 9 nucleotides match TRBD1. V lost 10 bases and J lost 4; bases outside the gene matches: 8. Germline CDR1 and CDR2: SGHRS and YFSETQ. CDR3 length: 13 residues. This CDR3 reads CAGRTGEGYGYTF. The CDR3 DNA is TGCGCCGGGCGGACAGGGGAGGGCTATGGCTACACCTTC.

Here the CDR3 DNA reads TGCGCCAGCAGCTTGGGGGGGACATCCTCCGCAACTAATGAAAAACTGTTTTTT. Translated: CASSLGGTSSATNEKLFF. V usage is TRBV5-1 and J usage is TRBJ1-4; tentatively, D is TRBD1 (6 bases). Trimming took 0 bases from V and 0 from J, leaving 15 bases between them. Germline V gene data show CDR1 as SGHRS and CDR2 as YFSETQ. The CDR3 has 18 residues.

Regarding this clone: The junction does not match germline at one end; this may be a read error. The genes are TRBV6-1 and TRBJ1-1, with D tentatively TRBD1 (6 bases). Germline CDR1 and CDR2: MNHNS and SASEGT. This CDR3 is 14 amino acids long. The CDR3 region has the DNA TGTGCCAGCAGTAAAGCAGGGGTAAACACTGAAGCTTTCTTT. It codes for CASSKAGVNTEAFF.